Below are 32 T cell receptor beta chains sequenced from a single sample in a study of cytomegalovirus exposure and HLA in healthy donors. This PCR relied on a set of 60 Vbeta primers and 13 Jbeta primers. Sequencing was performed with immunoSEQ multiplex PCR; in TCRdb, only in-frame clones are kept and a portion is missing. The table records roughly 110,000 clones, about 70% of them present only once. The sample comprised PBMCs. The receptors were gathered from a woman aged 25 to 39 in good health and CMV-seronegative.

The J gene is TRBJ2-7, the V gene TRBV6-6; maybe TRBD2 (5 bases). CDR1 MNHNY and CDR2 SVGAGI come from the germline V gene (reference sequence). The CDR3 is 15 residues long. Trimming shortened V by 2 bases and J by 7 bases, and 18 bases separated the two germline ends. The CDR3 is CASSYDPASGWEQYF. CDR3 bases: TGTGCCAGCAGTTACGACCCGGCCAGCGGATGGGAGCAGTACTTC.

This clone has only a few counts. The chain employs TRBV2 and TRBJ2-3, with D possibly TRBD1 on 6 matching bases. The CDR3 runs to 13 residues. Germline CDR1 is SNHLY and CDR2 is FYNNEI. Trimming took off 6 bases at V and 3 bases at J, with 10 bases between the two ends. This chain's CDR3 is CASSSQGTDTQYF. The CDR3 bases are TGTGCCAGCAGCTCCCAGGGGACAGATACGCAGTATTTT.

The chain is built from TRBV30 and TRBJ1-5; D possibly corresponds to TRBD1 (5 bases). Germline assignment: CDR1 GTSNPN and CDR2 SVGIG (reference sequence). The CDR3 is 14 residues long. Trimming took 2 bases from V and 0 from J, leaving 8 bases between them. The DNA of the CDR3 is TGTGCCTGGAGTCCAGGGAATAGCAATCAGCCCCAGCATTTT. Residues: CAWSPGNSNQPQHF.

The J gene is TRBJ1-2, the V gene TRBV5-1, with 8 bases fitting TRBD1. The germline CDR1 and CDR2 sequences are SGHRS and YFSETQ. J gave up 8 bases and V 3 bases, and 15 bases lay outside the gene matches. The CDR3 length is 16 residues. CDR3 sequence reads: CASSSGLFDRGRGYTF. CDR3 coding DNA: TGCGCCAGCAGCTCGGGTCTTTTTGACAGGGGCAGAGGCTACACCTTC.

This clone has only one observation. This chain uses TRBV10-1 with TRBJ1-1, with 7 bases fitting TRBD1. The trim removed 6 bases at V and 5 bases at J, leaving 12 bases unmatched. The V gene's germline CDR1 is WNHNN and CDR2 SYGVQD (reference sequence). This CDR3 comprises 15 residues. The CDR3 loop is CASRCRGSLATEAFF. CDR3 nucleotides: TGCGCCAGCAGATGCAGGGGGTCCCTTGCTACTGAAGCTTTCTTT.

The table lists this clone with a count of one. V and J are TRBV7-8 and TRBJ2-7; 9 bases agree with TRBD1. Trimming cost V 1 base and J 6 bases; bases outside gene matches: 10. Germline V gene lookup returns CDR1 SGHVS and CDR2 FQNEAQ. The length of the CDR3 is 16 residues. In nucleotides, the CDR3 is TGTGCCAGCAGCTTAGAGTTCACTGGGACAGGGTTCGAGCAGTACTTC. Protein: CASSLEFTGTGFEQYF.

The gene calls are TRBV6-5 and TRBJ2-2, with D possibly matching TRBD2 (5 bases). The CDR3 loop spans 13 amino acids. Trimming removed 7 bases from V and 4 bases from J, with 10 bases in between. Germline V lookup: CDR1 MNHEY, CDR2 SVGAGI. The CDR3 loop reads CASTRTGTGELFF. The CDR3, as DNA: TGTGCCAGCACAAGGACTGGCACCGGGGAGCTGTTTTTT.

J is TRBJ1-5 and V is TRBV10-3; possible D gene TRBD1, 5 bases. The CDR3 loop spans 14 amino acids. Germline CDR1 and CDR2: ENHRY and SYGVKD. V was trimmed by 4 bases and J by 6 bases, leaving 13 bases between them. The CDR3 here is CAISGGGGVQPQHF. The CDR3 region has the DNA TGTGCCATCAGTGGCGGTGGAGGGGTTCAGCCCCAGCATTTT.

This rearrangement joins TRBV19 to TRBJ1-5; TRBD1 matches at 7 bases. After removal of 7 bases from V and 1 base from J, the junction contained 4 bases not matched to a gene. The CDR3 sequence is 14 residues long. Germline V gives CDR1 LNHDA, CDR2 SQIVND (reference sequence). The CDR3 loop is CASTPTGSNQPQHF. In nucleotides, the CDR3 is TGTGCCAGTACGCCGACAGGGAGCAATCAGCCCCAGCATTTT.

The CDR3 DNA follows: TGTGCCAGCAGCCCCTCGCGAGGAACAGATACGCAGTATTTT. It specifies CASSPSRGTDTQYF. The rearrangement joins TRBV7-9 to TRBJ2-3, with D uncertain. Germline CDR1 is SEHNR and CDR2 is FQNEAQ (reference sequence). V was trimmed by 5 bases and J by 3 bases, leaving 12 bases between them. This CDR3 is 14 amino acids long.

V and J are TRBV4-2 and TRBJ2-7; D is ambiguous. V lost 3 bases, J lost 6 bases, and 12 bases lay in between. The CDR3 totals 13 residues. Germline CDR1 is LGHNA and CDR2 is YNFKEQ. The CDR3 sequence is CASSHEAGCEQYF. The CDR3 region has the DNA TGTGCCAGCAGCCACGAGGCTGGGTGCGAGCAGTACTTC.

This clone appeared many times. The CDR3 region has the DNA TGTGCCAGCAGCGACCTAAAACAGGGGGCGGACGATACGCAGTATTTT. Translation: CASSDLKQGADDTQYF. V usage is TRBV9 and J usage is TRBJ2-3; 9 nucleotides line up with TRBD1. The germline V gene encodes CDR1 SGDLS and CDR2 YYNGEE. V lost 3 bases to trimming and J lost 6 bases; unmatched junction nucleotides: 11. The CDR3 has 16 amino acids.

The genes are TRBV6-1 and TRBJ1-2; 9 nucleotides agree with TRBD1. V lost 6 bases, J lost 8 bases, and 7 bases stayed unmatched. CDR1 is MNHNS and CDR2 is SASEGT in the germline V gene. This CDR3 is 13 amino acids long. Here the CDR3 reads CASRSDRGRGYTF. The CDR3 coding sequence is TGTGCCAGCAGATCGGACAGGGGAAGGGGCTACACCTTC.

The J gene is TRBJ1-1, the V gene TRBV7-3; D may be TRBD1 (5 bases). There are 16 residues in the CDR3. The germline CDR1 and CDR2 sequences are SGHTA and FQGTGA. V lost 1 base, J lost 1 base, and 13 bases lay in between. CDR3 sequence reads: CASSLNGPTGNTEAFF. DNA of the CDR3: TGTGCCAGCAGCTTAAACGGCCCTACAGGGAACACTGAAGCTTTCTTT.

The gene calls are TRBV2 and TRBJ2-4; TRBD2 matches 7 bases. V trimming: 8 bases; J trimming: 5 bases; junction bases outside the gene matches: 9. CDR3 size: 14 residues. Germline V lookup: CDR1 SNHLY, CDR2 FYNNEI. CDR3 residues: CASGGGGMENIQYF. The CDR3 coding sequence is TGTGCCAGCGGGGGGGGAGGGATGGAAAACATTCAGTACTTC.

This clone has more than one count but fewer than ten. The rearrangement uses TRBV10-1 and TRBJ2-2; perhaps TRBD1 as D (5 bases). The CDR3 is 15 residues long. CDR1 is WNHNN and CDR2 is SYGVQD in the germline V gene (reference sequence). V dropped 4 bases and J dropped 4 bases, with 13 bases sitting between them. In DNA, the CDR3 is TGCGCCAGCAGTGCCGTGCCAGGGCCCACCGGGGAGCTGTTTTTT. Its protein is CASSAVPGPTGELFF.

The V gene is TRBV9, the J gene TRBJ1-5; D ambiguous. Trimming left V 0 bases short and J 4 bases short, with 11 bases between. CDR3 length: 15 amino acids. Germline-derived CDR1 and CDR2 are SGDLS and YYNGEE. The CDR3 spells CASSVGFAGNQPQHF. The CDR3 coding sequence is TGTGCCAGCAGCGTAGGGTTTGCGGGTAATCAGCCCCAGCATTTT.

CDR3 in DNA: TGCGCCAGCAGCCAAAGCGGGGACGGATACAATGAGCAGTTCTTC. Translation gives CASSQSGDGYNEQFF. The V and J genes are TRBV4-1 and TRBJ2-1; 7 nucleotides line up with TRBD2. Germline trimming cut 2 bases from V and 4 bases from J; bases unmatched to any gene: 5. Germline assignment: CDR1 MGHRA and CDR2 YSYEKL. This CDR3 spans 15 amino acids.

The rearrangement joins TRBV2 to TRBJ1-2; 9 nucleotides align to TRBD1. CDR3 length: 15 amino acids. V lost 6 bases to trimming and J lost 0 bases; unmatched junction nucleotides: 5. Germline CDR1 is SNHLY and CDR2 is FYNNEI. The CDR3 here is CASRTGGFPNYGYTF. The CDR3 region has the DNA TGTGCCAGCAGAACAGGGGGCTTCCCTAACTATGGCTACACCTTC.

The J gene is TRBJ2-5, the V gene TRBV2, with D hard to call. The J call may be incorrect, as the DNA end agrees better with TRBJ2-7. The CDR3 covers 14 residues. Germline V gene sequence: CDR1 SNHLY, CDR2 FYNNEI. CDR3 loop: CASSEAGQDYEQYF. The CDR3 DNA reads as TGTGCCAGCAGTGAAGCGGGCCAGGACTACGAGCAGTACTTC.

CDR3 nucleotides: TGTGCCAGCCTTCACCCCGGGAGCTCCTACGAGCAGTACTTC. Its protein product is CASLHPGSSYEQYF. The rearrangement joins TRBV6-6 to TRBJ2-7; a weak D match, TRBD2 (6 bases). Germline V gives CDR1 MNHNY, CDR2 SVGAGI (reference sequence). The CDR3 runs to 14 residues. With 8 bases removed from V and 0 bases from J, the gap between germline ends came to 14 bases.

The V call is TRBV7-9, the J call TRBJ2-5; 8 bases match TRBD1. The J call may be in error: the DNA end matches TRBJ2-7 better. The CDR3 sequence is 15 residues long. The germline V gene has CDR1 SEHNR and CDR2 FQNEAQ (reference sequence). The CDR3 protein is CASSLARQGADEQYF. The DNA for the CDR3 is TGTGCCAGCAGCTTAGCGAGGCAGGGGGCGGACGAGCAGTACTTC.

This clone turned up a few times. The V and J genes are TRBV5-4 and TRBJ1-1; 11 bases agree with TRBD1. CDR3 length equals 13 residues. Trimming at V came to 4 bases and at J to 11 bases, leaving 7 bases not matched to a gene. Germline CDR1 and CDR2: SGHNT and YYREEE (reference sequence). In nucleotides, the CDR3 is TGTGCCAGCAGCCCGCGGACAGGGGGCTTTGCTTTCTTT. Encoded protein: CASSPRTGGFAFF.

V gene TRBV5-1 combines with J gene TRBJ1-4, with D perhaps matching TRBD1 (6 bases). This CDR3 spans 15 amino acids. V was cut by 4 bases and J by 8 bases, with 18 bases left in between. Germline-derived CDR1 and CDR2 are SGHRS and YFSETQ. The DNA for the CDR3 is TGCGCCAGCAGCATAGACGGGGTCACAGGGGAAAAACTGTTTTTT. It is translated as CASSIDGVTGEKLFF.

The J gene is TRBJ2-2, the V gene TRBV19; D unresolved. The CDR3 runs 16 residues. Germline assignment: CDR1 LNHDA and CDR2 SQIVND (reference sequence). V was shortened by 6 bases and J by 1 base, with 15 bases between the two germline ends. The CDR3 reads CASSPLATQNTGELFF. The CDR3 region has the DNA TGTGCCAGTAGCCCATTGGCAACACAGAACACCGGGGAGCTGTTTTTT.

DNA for the CDR3: TGTGCCAGCAGCCCATCCACAGTGAGCTCCTACGAGCAGTACTTC. Protein: CASSPSTVSSYEQYF. This rearrangement joins TRBV7-6 to TRBJ2-7; D is undetermined. This CDR3 spans 15 amino acids. V shed 5 bases and J shed 0 bases, with 14 bases lying between them. CDR1 SGHVS and CDR2 FNYEAQ come from the germline V gene.

DNA of the CDR3: TGTGCCAGCAGTGTTACCGGGACAGGGAAACGCGAGCAGTACTTC. This translates into CASSVTGTGKREQYF. The chain combines TRBV28 with TRBJ2-7, with 9 nucleotides matching TRBD1. This CDR3 contains 15 residues. CDR1 and CDR2 (germline): MDHEN, SYDVKM. With 5 bases clipped from V and 6 bases from J, the junction kept 11 bases outside the gene matches.

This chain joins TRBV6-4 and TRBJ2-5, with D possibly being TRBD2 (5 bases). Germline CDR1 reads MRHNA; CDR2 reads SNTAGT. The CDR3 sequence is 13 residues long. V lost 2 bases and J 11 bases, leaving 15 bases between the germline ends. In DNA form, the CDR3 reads TGTGCCAGCAGTGACGAAATCTTCGGGGAGCAGTACTTC. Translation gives CASSDEIFGEQYF.

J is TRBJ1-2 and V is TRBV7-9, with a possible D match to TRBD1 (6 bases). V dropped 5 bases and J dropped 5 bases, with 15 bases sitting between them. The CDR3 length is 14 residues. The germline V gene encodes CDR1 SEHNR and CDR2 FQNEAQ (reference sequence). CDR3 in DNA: TGTGCCAGCAGCGAACGGGACACCGATTATGGCTACACCTTC. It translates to CASSERDTDYGYTF.

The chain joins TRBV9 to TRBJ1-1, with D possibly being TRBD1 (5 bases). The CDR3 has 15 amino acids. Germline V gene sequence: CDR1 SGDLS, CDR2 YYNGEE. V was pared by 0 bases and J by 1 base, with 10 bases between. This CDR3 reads CASSVGIRGNTEAFF. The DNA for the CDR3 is TGTGCCAGCAGCGTAGGGATAAGGGGGAACACTGAAGCTTTCTTT.

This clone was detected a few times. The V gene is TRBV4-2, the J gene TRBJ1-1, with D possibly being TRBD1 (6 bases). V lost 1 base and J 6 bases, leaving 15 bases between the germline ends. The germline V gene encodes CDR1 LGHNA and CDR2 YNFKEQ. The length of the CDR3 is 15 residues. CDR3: CASSQALQGSAEAFF. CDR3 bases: TGTGCCAGCAGCCAAGCCCTCCAGGGGTCGGCTGAAGCTTTCTTT.

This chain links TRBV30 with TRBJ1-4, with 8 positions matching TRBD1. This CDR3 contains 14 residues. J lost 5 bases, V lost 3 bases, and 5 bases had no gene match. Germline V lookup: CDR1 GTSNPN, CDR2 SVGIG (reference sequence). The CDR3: CAWRDRVGNEKLFF. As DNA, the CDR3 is TGTGCCTGGAGGGACAGGGTAGGGAATGAAAAACTGTTTTTT. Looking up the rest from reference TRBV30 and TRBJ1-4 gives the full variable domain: SQTIHQWPATLVQPVGSPLSLECTVEGTSNPNLYWYRQAAGRGLQLLFYSVGIGQISSEVPQNLSASRPQDRQFILSSKKLLLSDSGFYLCAWRDRVGNEKLFFGSGTQLSVL.